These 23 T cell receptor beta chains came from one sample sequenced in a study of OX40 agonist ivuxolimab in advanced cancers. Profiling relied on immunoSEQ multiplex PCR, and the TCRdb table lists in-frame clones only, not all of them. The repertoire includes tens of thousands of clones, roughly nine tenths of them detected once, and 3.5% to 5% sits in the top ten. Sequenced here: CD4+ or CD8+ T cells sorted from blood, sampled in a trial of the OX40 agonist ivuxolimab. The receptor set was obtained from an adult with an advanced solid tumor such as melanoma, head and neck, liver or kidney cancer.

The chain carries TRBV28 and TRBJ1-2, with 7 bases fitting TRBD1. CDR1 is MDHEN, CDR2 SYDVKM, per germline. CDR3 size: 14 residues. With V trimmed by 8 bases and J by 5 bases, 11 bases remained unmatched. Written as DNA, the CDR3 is TGTGCCAGCCCCCGAGTGGGACAGAGATATGGCTACACCTTC. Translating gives CASPRVGQRYGYTF.

CDR3 sequence: CASSLPSGAGTYEQYF. DNA for the CDR3: TGTGCCAGCAGTTTACCGTCGGGGGCGGGGACCTACGAGCAGTACTTC. The chain uses TRBV28 and TRBJ2-7; D assignment may be TRBD1 or TRBD2 (6 bases each). Germline CDR1 is MDHEN and CDR2 is SYDVKM. The CDR3 has 16 amino acids. Trimming removed 2 bases from V and 2 bases from J, with 16 bases in between.

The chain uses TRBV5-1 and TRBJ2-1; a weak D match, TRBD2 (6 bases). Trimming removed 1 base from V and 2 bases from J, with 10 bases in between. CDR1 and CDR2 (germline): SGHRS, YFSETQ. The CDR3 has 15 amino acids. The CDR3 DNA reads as TGCGCCAGCAGCTTGACGGGCGGGGCCTACAATGAGCAGTTCTTC. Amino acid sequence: CASSLTGGAYNEQFF.

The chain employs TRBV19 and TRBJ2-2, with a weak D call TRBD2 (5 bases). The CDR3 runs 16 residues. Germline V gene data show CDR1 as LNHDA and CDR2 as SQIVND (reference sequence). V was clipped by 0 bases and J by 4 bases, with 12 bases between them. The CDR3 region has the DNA TGTGCCAGTAGTATAGAGGCTAGCCGTGGCACCGGGGAGCTGTTTTTT. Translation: CASSIEASRGTGELFF.

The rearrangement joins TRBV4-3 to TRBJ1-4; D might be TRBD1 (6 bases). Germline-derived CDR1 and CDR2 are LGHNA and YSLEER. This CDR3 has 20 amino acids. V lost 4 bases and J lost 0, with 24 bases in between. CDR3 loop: CASSRARGAKRTTTNEKLFF. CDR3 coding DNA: TGCGCCAGCAGCCGGGCCAGGGGAGCGAAGAGAACTACAACTAATGAAAAACTGTTTTTT.

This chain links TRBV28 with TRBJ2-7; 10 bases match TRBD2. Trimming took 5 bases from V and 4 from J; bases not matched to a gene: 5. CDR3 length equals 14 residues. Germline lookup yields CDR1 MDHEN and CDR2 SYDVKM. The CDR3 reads CASSLAGVVYEQYF. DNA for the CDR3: TGTGCCAGCAGTCTAGCGGGAGTGGTTTACGAGCAGTACTTC.

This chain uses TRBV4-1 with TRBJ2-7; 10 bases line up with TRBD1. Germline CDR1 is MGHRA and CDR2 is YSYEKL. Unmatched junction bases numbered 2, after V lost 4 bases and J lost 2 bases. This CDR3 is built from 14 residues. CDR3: CASSPGTGAYEQYF. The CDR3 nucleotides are TGCGCCAGCAGCCCGGGGACAGGGGCCTACGAGCAGTACTTC.

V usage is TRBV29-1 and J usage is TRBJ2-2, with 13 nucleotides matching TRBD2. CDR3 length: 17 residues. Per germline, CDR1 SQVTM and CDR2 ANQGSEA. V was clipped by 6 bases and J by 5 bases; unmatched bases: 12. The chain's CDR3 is CSVRRTSGSRGTGELFF. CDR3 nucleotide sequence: TGCAGCGTGAGAAGGACTAGCGGGAGTCGGGGTACCGGGGAGCTGTTTTTT.

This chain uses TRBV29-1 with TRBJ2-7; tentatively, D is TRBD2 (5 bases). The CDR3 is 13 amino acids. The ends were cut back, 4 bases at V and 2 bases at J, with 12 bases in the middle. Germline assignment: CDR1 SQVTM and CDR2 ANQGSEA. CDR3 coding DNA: TGCAGCGTTGCCCCGGGATTGACCTACGAGCAGTACTTC. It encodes CSVAPGLTYEQYF.

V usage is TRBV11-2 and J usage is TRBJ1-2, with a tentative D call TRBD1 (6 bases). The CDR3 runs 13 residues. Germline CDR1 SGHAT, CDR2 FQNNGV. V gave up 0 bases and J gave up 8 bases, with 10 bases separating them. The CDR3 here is CASSLDSGEGYTF. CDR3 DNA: TGTGCCAGCAGCTTAGATTCAGGGGAAGGCTACACCTTC. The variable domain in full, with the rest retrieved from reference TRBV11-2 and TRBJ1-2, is EAGVAQSPRYKIIEKRQSVAFWCNPISGHATLYWYQQILGQGPKLLIQFQNNGVVDDSQLPKDRFSAERLKGVDSTLKIQPAKLEDSAVYLCASSLDSGEGYTFGSGTRLTVV.

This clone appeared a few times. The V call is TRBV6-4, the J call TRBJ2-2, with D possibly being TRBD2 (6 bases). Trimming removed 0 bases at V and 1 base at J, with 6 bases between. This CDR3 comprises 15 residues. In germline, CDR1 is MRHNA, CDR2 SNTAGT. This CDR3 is CASSDSSGNTGELFF. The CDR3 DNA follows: TGTGCCAGCAGTGACTCTAGCGGGAACACCGGGGAGCTGTTTTTT.

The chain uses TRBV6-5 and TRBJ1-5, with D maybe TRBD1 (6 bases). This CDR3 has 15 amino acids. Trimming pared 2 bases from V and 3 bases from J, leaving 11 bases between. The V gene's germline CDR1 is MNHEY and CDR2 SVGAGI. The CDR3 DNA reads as TGTGCCAGCAGTTACACCGCAGGGGACAATCAGCCCCAGCATTTT. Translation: CASSYTAGDNQPQHF.

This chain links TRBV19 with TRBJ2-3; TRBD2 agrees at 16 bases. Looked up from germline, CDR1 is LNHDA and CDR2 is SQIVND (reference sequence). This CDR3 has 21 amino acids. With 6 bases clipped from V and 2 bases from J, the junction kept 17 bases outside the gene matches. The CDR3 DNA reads TGTGCCAGTAGAGACCACGCTTCGGGGGGACTAGCGGGAGGGAACACAGATACGCAGTATTTT. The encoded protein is CASRDHASGGLAGGNTDTQYF.

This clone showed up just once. Here the CDR3 reads CASSLARSGYNEQFF. The CDR3 nucleotides read TGTGCCAGCAGCTTAGCCCGTAGCGGTTACAATGAGCAGTTCTTC. The J gene is TRBJ2-1, the V gene TRBV11-2; maybe TRBD2 (6 bases). This CDR3 has 15 residues. Germline values: CDR1 SGHAT, CDR2 FQNNGV. Trimming pared 1 base from V and 4 bases from J, leaving 11 bases between.

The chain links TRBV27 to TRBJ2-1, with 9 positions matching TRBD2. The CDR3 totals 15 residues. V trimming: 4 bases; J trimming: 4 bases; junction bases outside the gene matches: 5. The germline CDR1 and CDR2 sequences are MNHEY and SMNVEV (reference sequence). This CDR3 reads CASSWVAGAYNEQFF. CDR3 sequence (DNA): TGTGCCAGCAGTTGGGTAGCGGGAGCATACAATGAGCAGTTCTTC.

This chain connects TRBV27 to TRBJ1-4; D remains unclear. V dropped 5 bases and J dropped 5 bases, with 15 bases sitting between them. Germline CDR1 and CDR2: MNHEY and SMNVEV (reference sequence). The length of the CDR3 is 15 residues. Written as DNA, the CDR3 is TGTGCCAGCAGTCCCTCGACAATTCCCAATGAAAAACTGTTTTTT. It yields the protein CASSPSTIPNEKLFF.

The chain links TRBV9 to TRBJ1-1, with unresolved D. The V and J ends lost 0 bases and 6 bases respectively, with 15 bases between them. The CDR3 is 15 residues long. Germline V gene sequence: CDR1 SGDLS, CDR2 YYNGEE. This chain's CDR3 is CASSVAGHLDSEAFF. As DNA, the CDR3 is TGTGCCAGCAGCGTAGCAGGCCATCTCGACTCTGAAGCTTTCTTT.

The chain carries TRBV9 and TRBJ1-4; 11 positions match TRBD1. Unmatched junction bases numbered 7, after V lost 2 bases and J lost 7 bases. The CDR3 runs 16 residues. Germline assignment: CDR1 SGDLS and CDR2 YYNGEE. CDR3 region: CASSVFEGTGGEKLFF. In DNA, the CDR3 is TGTGCCAGCAGCGTTTTCGAAGGGACAGGGGGTGAAAAACTGTTTTTT.

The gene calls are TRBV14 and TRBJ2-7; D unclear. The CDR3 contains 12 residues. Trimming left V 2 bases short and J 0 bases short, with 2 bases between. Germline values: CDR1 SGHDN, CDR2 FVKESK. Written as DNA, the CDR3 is TGTGCCAGCAGCCAACCCTCCTACGAGCAGTACTTC. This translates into CASSQPSYEQYF. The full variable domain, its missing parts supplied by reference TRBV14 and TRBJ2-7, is EAGVTQFPSHSVIEKGQTVTLRCDPISGHDNLYWYRRVMGKEIKFLLHFVKESKQDESGMPNNRFLAERTGGTYSTLKVQPAELEDSGVYFCASSQPSYEQYFGPGTRLTVT.

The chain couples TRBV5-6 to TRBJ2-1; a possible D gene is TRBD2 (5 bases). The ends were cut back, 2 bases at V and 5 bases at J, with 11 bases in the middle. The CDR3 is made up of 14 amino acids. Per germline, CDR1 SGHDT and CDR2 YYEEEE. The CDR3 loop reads CASSLAAHDNEQFF. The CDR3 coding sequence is TGTGCCAGCAGCTTAGCGGCTCACGACAATGAGCAGTTCTTC.

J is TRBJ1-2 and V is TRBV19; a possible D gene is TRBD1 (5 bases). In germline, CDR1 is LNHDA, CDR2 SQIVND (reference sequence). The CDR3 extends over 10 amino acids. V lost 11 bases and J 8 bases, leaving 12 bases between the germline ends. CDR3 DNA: TGTGCCGCCTCAGGGAACGGCTACACCTTC. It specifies CAASGNGYTF.

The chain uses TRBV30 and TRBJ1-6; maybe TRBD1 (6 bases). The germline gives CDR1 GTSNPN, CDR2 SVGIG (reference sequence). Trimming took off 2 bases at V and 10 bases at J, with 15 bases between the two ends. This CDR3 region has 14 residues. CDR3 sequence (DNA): TGTGCCTGGAGTTTTACAGGGTTGAACTCACCCCTCCACTTT. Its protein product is CAWSFTGLNSPLHF.

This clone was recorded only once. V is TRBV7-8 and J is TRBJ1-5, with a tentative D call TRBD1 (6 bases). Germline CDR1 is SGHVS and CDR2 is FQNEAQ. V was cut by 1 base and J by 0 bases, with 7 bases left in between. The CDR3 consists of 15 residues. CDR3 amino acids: CASSLGGASNQPQHF. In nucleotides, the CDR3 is TGTGCCAGCAGCTTAGGGGGGGCTAGCAATCAGCCCCAGCATTTT.